The 3 T cell receptor beta chains listed next were all sequenced from one sample in a study of T cell repertoires in cytomegalovirus infection. TCRdb called the reads again in MiXCR, with one record for every CDR3 protein. The sample yields 290,000 or so distinct CDR3 sequences, 9.6% seen once. Sample: PBMCs. The receptors originated from a human donor in good health (CMV status not recorded). Some clones in this sample may be carry-over from other donors' samples.

This clonotype came up many times. The chain is built from TRBV5-1 and TRBJ2-7; TRBD1 matches 8 bases. The V segment lost 0 bases and the J segment 3 bases; nucleotides outside the gene matches: 2. The CDR3 sequence is 14 residues long. CDR1 is SGHRS and CDR2 is YFSETQ in the germline V gene. For the CDR3, the DNA is TGCGCCAGCAGCTTGGGACAGGGGAACTACGAGCAGTACTTC. Protein product: CASSLGQGNYEQYF.

J is TRBJ2-5 and V is TRBV20-1; D might be TRBD1 (6 bases). Germline lookup yields CDR1 DFQATT and CDR2 SNEGSKA (reference sequence). Trimming took 3 bases from V and 4 from J, leaving 15 bases between them. The CDR3 has 14 amino acids. The CDR3 DNA sequence: TGCAGTGCTAGGACCGACAGGCTTGGAGAGACCCAGTACTTC. Its protein product is CSARTDRLGETQYF.

Ten or more counts support this clonotype. The chain recombines TRBV7-2 with TRBJ2-5; 7 nucleotides line up with TRBD1. The junction had 5 bases not matched to a gene; V was cut back by 3 bases and J by 1 base. The germline gives CDR1 SGHTA, CDR2 FQGNSA. CDR3 length: 15 amino acids. The CDR3 nucleotides read TGTGCCAGCAGCTTGGGACAGCCTATCCAAGAGACCCAGTACTTC. Encoded protein: CASSLGQPIQETQYF.